This T cell receptor beta chain was found in a study of T cells in Graves' hyperthyroidism and ophthalmopathy. The CDR3 contains 12 residues. With 3 bases clipped from V and 16 bases from J, the junction kept 6 bases outside the gene matches. The V gene's germline CDR1 is MDHEN and CDR2 SYDVKM. General study results and limits: Blood also showed most of the thyroid clonotypes that were expanded above 0.001. In simple terms, a model built on 13 V-J features told ophthalmopathy apart from stable hyperthyroidism.

For this clonotype: The antigen remains unidentified.

Uncontrolled infection, other autoimmune disease, pregnancy and lactation each barred patients from inclusion. Regions amplified from RNA transcripts were the TCR beta CDR3 regions. First-round RT-PCR of the TCR CDR3 relied on the HTBI primer set. From the multiplex PCR reads, TCRdb called clonotypes with MiXCR, one entry per CDR3 protein. The table shows some 580,000 distinct CDR3 sequences, with more than 15% occurring only once. The chain combines TRBV28 with TRBJ2-1; 10 bases agree with TRBD2. Sequencing was carried out using blood. This clonotype was sampled from a middle-aged woman with Graves' ophthalmopathy. The CDR3 region is CASSFRGTSAFF. CDR3 nucleotides: TGTGCCAGCAGTTTTCGTGGGACTAGCGCATTCTTC.